One and the same sample provided the 15 T cell receptor beta chains below, sequenced in a study of T-cell reconstitution after alpha-beta-depleted transplantation in children. Unique molecular identifiers were used to barcode this TCRbeta library. TCRdb independently ran MiXCR on the PCR reads; one entry per CDR3 protein. The sample holds 350,000 to 400,000 distinct CDR3 sequences, about an eighth seen once. This sample comprised PBMCs, obtained from the stem cell graft. These receptors all stem from a human donor who donated a stem cell graft to a child with Fanconi anemia.

With regard to this clonotype: With a much larger clone just one base away, this may be a read error. The rearrangement joins TRBV5-1 to TRBJ2-5; D is unclear. This CDR3 has 14 amino acids. Germline V gives CDR1 SGHRS, CDR2 YFSETQ. The CDR3 loop reads CASSLEGLGETLYF. In DNA, the CDR3 is TGCGCCAGCAGCTTGGAAGGATTAGGAGAGACCCTGTACTTC.

V usage is TRBV24-1 and J usage is TRBJ1-1; no clear D. This CDR3 is 13 amino acids long. Germline-derived CDR1 and CDR2 are KGHDR and SFDVKD. Deletions cut 7 bases from V and 0 bases from J, with 8 bases between. CDR3 DNA: TGTGCCACCAGAAGCGACCTGAACACTGAAGCTTTCTTT. Its protein product is CATRSDLNTEAFF.

This clonotype was recorded a few times. The V call is TRBV20-1, the J call TRBJ2-5, with 8 bases lining up with TRBD2. Losses at the gene ends were 5 bases for V and 5 bases for J; bases not matched to a gene: 25. This CDR3 is 19 amino acids long. Germline CDR1 is DFQATT and CDR2 is SNEGSKA (reference sequence). CDR3 region: CSAPPGGLGTQPLSETQYF. The CDR3 DNA reads as TGCAGTGCTCCCCCGGGAGGGTTAGGCACCCAACCCCTTAGCGAGACCCAGTACTTC.

The chain is built from TRBV15 and TRBJ1-5; D is perhaps TRBD1 (5 bases). V lost 0 bases to trimming and J lost 2 bases, with 11 bases between them. Germline loops: CDR1 LNHNV, CDR2 YYDKDF (reference sequence). This CDR3 has 16 residues. The CDR3 DNA is TGTGCCACCAGCAGAGATCGGGGCGGGGGCAATCAGCCCCAGCATTTT. Its protein product is CATSRDRGGGNQPQHF.

This clonotype was recorded at least ten times. This sequence joins TRBV11-2 and TRBJ2-3; D ambiguous. The CDR3 is 13 amino acids. With 2 bases removed from V and 4 bases from J, the gap between germline ends came to 7 bases. From germline, CDR1 is SGHAT and CDR2 FQNNGV. CDR3 nucleotides: TGTGCCAGCAGCTTACCTGGGGCAGATACGCAGTATTTT. This translates into CASSLPGADTQYF.

This clonotype showed up just a few times. The chain links TRBV12-3 or TRBV12-4 to TRBJ1-5; D call uncertain. CDR3 size: 15 residues. V lost 5 bases and J 1 base, leaving 12 bases between the germline ends. CDR3 sequence reads: CASSRTGSSNQPQHF. The CDR3 DNA is TGTGCCAGCAGTCGGACCGGGAGCAGCAATCAGCCCCAGCATTTT.

This clonotype was counted many times. The chain is built from TRBV28 and TRBJ2-7, with D unresolved. V lost 5 bases, J lost 3 bases, and 14 bases lay in between. Looked up from germline, CDR1 is MDHEN and CDR2 is SYDVKM. The CDR3 covers 14 residues. The CDR3 reads CASSLPQKDYEQYF. The CDR3 DNA sequence: TGTGCCAGCAGTCTTCCGCAGAAAGACTACGAGCAGTACTTC.

This clonotype showed up just a few times. The gene calls are TRBV10-3 and TRBJ2-5, with D unclear. CDR3 length equals 16 residues. Trimming removed 0 bases at V and 2 bases at J, with 13 bases between. Germline assignment: CDR1 ENHRY and CDR2 SYGVKD. The chain's CDR3 is CAISESILGSQETQYF. The CDR3 bases are TGTGCCATCAGTGAGTCGATCCTCGGAAGTCAAGAGACCCAGTACTTC.

This clonotype came up a few times. The chain couples TRBV29-1 to TRBJ2-5; D not certain. Trimming removed 5 bases at V and 4 bases at J, with 5 bases between. Germline values: CDR1 SQVTM, CDR2 ANQGSEA. This CDR3 is built from 10 residues. The chain's CDR3 is CSVFRETQYF. The DNA for the CDR3 is TGCAGCGTTTTCAGAGAGACCCAGTACTTC.

At least ten counts were recorded for this clonotype. This chain joins TRBV18 and TRBJ1-1, with D possibly matching TRBD1 (5 bases). Looked up from germline, CDR1 is KGHSH and CDR2 is LQKENI. V lost 3 bases to trimming and J lost 8 bases, with 22 bases between them. The CDR3 extends over 16 amino acids. The CDR3 here is CASSPQSGSAVGEAFF. The CDR3 coding sequence is TGTGCCAGCTCACCCCAATCAGGGTCGGCTGTTGGAGAAGCTTTCTTT.

This clonotype was seen many times. The gene calls are TRBV9 and TRBJ2-1; 7 positions match TRBD2. This CDR3 has 15 amino acids. Germline V gene lookup returns CDR1 SGDLS and CDR2 YYNGEE. V lost 0 bases, J lost 3 bases, and 3 bases stayed unmatched. In DNA, the CDR3 is TGTGCCAGCAGCGTAGGCTCGGGGGGCTACAATGAGCAGTTCTTC. Translation gives CASSVGSGGYNEQFF.

At least ten counts were recorded for this clonotype. CDR3 DNA sequence: TGTGCCAGCAGCTTACGAGGGACTAGCGGGGGCAATGAGCAGTTCTTC. This translates into CASSLRGTSGGNEQFF. The chain links TRBV7-8 to TRBJ2-1, with 14 bases matching TRBD2. Germline V gene lookup returns CDR1 SGHVS and CDR2 FQNEAQ. V lost 2 bases to trimming and J lost 6 bases; unmatched junction nucleotides: 3. The CDR3 has 16 residues.

The gene calls are TRBV20-1 and TRBJ1-2; 7 nucleotides align to TRBD1. The CDR3 is made up of 13 amino acids. From germline, CDR1 is DFQATT and CDR2 SNEGSKA (reference sequence). V dropped 0 bases and J dropped 8; count of bases not matched to a gene: 6. CDR3: CSARDRGGGGYTF. The CDR3 nucleotides are TGCAGTGCTAGAGATCGGGGAGGGGGCGGCTACACCTTC.

This clonotype was observed at least ten times. The chain combines TRBV4-2 with TRBJ2-2, with a possible D match to TRBD1 (6 bases). Per the germline V gene, CDR1 is LGHNA and CDR2 is YNFKEQ. The ends were cut back, 1 base at V and 5 bases at J, with 11 bases in the middle. CDR3 length: 15 amino acids. This chain's CDR3 is CASSQGQVLTGELFF. CDR3 sequence (DNA): TGTGCCAGCAGCCAAGGACAGGTTCTAACCGGGGAGCTGTTTTTT.

This clonotype is a singleton in its sample. The V and J genes are TRBV12-3 or TRBV12-4 and TRBJ2-5; 11 nucleotides align to TRBD2. V lost 6 bases to trimming and J lost 7 bases; unmatched junction nucleotides: 7. The CDR3 consists of 14 residues. The CDR3 sequence: CASSGRLAGRTQYF. CDR3 sequence (DNA): TGTGCCAGCAGCGGACGACTAGCGGGAAGGACCCAGTACTTC.